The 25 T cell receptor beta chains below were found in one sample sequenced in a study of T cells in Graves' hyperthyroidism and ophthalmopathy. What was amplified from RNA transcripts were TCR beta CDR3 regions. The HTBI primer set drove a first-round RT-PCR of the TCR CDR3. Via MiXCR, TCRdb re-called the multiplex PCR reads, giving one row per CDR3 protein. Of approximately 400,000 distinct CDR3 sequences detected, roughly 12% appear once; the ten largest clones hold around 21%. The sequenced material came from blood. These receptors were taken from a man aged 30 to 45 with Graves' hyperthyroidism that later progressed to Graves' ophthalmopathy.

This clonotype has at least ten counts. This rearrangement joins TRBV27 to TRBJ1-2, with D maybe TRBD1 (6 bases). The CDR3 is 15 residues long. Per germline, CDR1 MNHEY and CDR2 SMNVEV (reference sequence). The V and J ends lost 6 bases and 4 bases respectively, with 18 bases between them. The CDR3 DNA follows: TGTGCCAGCAGCCCGGGGGACACTGTATTCTATGGCTACACCTTC. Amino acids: CASSPGDTVFYGYTF.

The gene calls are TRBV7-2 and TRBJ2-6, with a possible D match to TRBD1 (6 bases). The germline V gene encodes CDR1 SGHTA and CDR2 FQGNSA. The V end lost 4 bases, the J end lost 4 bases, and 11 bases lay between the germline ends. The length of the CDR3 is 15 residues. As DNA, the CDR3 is TGTGCCAGCAGCTATCAGGGGTACGGGGCCAACGTCCTGACTTTC. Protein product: CASSYQGYGANVLTF.

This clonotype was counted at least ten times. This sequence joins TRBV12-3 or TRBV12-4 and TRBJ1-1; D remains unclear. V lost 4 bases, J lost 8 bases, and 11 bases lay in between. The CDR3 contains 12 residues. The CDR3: CASSSGGEEAFF. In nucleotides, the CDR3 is TGTGCCAGCAGTTCAGGCGGAGAAGAAGCTTTCTTT.

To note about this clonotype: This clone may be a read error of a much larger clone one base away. In DNA form, the CDR3 reads TGTGCCTGGGCAGGGGGCTACGAGCAGTACTTC. Encoded protein: CAWAGGYEQYF. The rearrangement joins TRBV30 to TRBJ2-7, with 7 bases fitting TRBD1. V dropped 5 bases and J dropped 3; count of bases not matched to a gene: 1. CDR3 length: 11 amino acids. CDR1 is GTSNPN, CDR2 SVGIG, per germline (reference sequence).

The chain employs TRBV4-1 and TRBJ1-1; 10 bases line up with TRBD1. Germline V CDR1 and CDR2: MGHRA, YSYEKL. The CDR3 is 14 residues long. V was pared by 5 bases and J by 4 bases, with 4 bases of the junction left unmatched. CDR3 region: CASSTTGGFTEAFF. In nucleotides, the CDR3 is TGCGCCAGCAGCACGACAGGGGGCTTCACTGAAGCTTTCTTT.

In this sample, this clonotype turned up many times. CDR3 amino acids: CASSPGSPGSNQPQHF. The CDR3 DNA reads TGTGCCAGCAGCCCGGGGAGCCCCGGTAGCAATCAGCCCCAGCATTTT. The chain uses TRBV5-4 and TRBJ1-5, with no clear D. The germline CDR1 and CDR2 sequences are SGHNT and YYREEE (reference sequence). With 4 bases removed from V and 0 bases from J, the gap between germline ends came to 14 bases. The CDR3 consists of 16 residues.

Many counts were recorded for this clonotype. For the CDR3, the DNA is TGCAGTGCTCGACAGGGGGCGGATCAGCCCCAGCATTTT. The encoded protein is CSARQGADQPQHF. This chain uses TRBV20-1 with TRBJ1-5, with 10 bases identical to TRBD1. CDR1 is DFQATT and CDR2 is SNEGSKA in the germline V gene (reference sequence). The CDR3 has 13 residues. Trimming removed 5 bases from V and 5 bases from J; junction bases left unmatched: 3.

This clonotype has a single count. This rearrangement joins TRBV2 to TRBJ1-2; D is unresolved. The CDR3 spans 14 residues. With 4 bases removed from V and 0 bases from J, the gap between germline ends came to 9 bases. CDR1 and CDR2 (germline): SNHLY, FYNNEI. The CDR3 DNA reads TGTGCCAGCAGTGTAACAGTAGCTAACTATGGCTACACCTTC. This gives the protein CASSVTVANYGYTF.

As DNA, the CDR3 is TGTGCCAGCAGCTTGGCATCCTTAGGCAGGGGTTATGGCTACACCTTC. Translated, it gives CASSLASLGRGYGYTF. The gene calls are TRBV5-5 and TRBJ1-2; maybe TRBD1 (6 bases). The length of the CDR3 is 16 residues. Germline V gives CDR1 SGHKS, CDR2 YYEKEE (reference sequence). V was shortened by 0 bases and J by 5 bases, with 17 bases between the two germline ends.

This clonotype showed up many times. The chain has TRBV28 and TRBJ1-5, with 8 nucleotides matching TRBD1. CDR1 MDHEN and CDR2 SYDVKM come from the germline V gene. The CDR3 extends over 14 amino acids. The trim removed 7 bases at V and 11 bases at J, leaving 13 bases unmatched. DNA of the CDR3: TGTGCCAGCATCCCCCGGACAGGGAGGTCAGCCCAGCATTTT. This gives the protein CASIPRTGRSAQHF.

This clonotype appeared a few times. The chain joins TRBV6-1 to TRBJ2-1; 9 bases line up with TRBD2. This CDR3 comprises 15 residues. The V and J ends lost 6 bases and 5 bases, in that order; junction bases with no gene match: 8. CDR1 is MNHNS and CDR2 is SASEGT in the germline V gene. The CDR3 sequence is CASSPNSGGDNEQFF. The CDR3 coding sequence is TGTGCCAGCAGCCCTAATAGCGGGGGCGACAATGAGCAGTTCTTC.

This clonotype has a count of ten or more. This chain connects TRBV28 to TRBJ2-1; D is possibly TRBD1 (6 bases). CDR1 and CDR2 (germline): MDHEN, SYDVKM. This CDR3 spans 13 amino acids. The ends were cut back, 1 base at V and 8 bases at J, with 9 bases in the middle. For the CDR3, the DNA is TGTGCCAGCAGTTTATCTGGGGGCGATGAGCAGTTCTTC. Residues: CASSLSGGDEQFF.

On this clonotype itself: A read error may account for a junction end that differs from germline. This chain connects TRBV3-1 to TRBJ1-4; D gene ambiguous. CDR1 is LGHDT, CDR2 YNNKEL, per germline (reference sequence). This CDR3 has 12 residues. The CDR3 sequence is CANSQVREKLFF. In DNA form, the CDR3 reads TGTGCCAACAGCCAAGTAAGGGAAAAACTGTTTTTT.

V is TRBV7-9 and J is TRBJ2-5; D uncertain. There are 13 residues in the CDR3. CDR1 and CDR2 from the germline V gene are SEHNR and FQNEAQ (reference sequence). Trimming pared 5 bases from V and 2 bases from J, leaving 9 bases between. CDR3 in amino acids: CASSPRPQETQYF. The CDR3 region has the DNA TGTGCCAGCAGCCCCCGACCGCAAGAGACCCAGTACTTC.

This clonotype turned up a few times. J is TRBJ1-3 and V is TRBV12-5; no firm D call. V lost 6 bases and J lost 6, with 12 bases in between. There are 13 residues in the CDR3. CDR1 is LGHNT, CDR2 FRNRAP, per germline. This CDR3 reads CASGLTWENTIYF. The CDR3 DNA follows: TGTGCTAGTGGCCTGACCTGGGAAAACACCATATATTTT.

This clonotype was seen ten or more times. This CDR3 is CASRQTLGNTIYF. The CDR3, as DNA: TGTGCCAGCAGGCAGACACTCGGAAACACCATATATTTT. The gene calls are TRBV3-1 and TRBJ1-3; D is uncertain. V was trimmed by 6 bases and J by 4 bases, leaving 10 bases between them. The V gene's germline CDR1 is LGHDT and CDR2 YNNKEL (reference sequence). This CDR3 has 13 residues.

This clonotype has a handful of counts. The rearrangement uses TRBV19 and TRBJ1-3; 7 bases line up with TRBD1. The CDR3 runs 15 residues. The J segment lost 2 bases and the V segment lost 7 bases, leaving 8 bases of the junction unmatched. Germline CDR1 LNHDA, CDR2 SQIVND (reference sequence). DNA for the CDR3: TGTGCCAGTAACAGGAGACAGGGACCTGGAAACACCATATATTTT. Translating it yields CASNRRQGPGNTIYF.

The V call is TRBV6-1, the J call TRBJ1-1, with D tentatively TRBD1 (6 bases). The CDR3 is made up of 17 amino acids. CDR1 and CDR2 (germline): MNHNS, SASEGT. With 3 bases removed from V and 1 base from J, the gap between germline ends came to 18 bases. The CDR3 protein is CASSDPGSEGGNTEAFF. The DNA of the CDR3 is TGTGCCAGCAGTGACCCCGGGTCGGAGGGGGGGAACACTGAAGCTTTCTTT.

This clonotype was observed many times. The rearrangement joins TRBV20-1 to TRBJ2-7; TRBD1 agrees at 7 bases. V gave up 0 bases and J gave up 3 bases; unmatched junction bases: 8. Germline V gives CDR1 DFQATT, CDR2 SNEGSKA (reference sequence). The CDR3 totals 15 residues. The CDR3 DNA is TGCAGTGCTAGAGACTCTGGGACAGCCTACTACGAGCAGTACTTC. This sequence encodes CSARDSGTAYYEQYF.

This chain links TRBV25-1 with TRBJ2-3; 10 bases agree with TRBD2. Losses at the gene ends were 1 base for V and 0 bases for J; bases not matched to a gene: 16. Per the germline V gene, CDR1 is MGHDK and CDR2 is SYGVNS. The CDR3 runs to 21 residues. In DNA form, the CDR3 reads TGTGCCAGCAGTGAATCTCCGGCTAGCGGGGGTCCTCCTGCTAGCACAGATACGCAGTATTTT. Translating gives CASSESPASGGPPASTDTQYF. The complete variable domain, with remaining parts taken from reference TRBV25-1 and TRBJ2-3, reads EADIYQTPRYLVIGTGKKITLECSQTMGHDKMYWYQQDPGMELHLIHYSYGVNSTEKGDLSSESTVSRIRTEHFPLTLESARPSHTSQYLCASSESPASGGPPASTDTQYFGPGTRLTVL.

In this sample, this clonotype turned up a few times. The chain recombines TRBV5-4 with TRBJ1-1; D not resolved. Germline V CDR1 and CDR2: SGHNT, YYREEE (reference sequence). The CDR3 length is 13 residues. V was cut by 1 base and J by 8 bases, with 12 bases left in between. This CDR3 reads CASSLNLGLEAFF. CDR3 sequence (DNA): TGTGCCAGCAGCTTGAACCTGGGCCTGGAAGCTTTCTTT.

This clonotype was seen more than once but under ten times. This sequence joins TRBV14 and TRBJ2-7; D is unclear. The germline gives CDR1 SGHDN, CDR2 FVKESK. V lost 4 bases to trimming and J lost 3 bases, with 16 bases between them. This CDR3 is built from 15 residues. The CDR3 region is CASSPLSEPYYEQYF. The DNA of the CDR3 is TGTGCCAGCAGCCCGTTATCAGAACCCTACTACGAGCAGTACTTC.

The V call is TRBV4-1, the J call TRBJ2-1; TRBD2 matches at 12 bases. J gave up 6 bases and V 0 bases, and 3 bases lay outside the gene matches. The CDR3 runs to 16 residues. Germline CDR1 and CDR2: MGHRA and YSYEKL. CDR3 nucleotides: TGCGCCAGCAGCCAAGATCGGACTAGCGGGGTCAATGAGCAGTTCTTC. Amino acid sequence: CASSQDRTSGVNEQFF.

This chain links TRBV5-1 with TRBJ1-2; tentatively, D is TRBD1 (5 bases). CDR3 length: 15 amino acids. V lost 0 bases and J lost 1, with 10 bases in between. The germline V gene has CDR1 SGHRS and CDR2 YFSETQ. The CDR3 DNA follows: TGCGCCAGCAGCTTGGACAGGAATTTTAACTATGGCTACACCTTC. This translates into CASSLDRNFNYGYTF.

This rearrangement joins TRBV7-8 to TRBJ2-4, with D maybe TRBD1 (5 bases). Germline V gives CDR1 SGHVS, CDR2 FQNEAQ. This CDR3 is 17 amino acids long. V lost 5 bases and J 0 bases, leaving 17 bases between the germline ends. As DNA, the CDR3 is TGTGCCAGCAGCAGAGACAGAAGGTCGCTAGCCAAAAACATTCAGTACTTC. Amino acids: CASSRDRRSLAKNIQYF. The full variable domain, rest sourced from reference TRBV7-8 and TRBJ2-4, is GAGVSQSPRYKVAKRGQDVALRCDPISGHVSLFWYQQALGQGPEFLTYFQNEAQLDKSGLPSDRFFAERPEGSVSTLKIQRTQQEDSAVYLCASSRDRRSLAKNIQYFGAGTRLSVL.